One sample yielded the 27 T cell receptor beta chains listed below, sequenced in a study of shared clonotypes between healthy human individuals. Cells designated naive CD8 were CD45RO-negative and were positively selected for CCR7, with terminally differentiated effector memory CD45RA+ cells excluded. The protocol was immunoSEQ multiplex PCR, while the TCRdb copy is restricted to in-frame clones and leaves out a portion. This repertoire shows about 2 million clones, approximately 95% found once; its top ten account for 0.95% to 1.5%. The sequenced material came from naive CD8+ T cells sorted from blood. These receptors originate from a man aged 18 to 30 in good health.

This clone was observed a few times. The rearrangement joins TRBV6-5 to TRBJ1-1; TRBD1 matches at 7 bases. V gave up 2 bases and J gave up 6 bases; unmatched junction bases: 3. The CDR3 has 13 residues. Looked up from germline, CDR1 is MNHEY and CDR2 is SVGAGI. In DNA, the CDR3 is TGTGCCAGCAGTTACCGACAGGGCCCTGAAGCTTTCTTT. Translating it yields CASSYRQGPEAFF.

The chain carries TRBV29-1 and TRBJ2-3; 14 nucleotides match TRBD2. V trimming: 6 bases; J trimming: 2 bases; junction bases outside the gene matches: 4. This CDR3 contains 15 residues. CDR1 is SQVTM, CDR2 ANQGSEA, per germline. The chain's CDR3 is CSVEGLAGATDTQYF. The CDR3 bases are TGCAGCGTCGAGGGACTAGCGGGAGCCACAGATACGCAGTATTTT.

V is TRBV5-6 and J is TRBJ2-7; the match to TRBD1 covers 7 bases. The CDR3 totals 15 residues. J gave up 5 bases and V 0 bases, and 8 bases lay outside the gene matches. Germline V gene sequence: CDR1 SGHDT, CDR2 YYEEEE. CDR3 loop: CASSLAGGIVHEQYF. CDR3 bases: TGTGCCAGCAGCTTGGCAGGGGGAATAGTTCACGAGCAGTACTTC.

The chain combines TRBV30 with TRBJ2-7; TRBD1 agrees at 9 bases. Unmatched junction bases numbered 12, after V lost 5 bases and J lost 7 bases. The CDR3 spans 14 residues. Germline-derived CDR1 and CDR2 are GTSNPN and SVGIG (reference sequence). For the CDR3, the DNA is TGTGCCTGGGGGTTGGGACAGGGCGGGAGTGAGCAGTACTTC. This translates into CAWGLGQGGSEQYF. Full variable domain (rest looked up from reference TRBV30 and TRBJ2-7): SQTIHQWPATLVQPVGSPLSLECTVEGTSNPNLYWYRQAAGRGLQLLFYSVGIGQISSEVPQNLSASRPQDRQFILSSKKLLLSDSGFYLCAWGLGQGGSEQYFGPGTRLTVT.

This clone was detected once. The chain uses TRBV19 and TRBJ1-5, with TRBD1 matching 7 bases. This CDR3 comprises 15 residues. Germline V gene lookup returns CDR1 LNHDA and CDR2 SQIVND (reference sequence). The J segment lost 2 bases and the V segment lost 6 bases, leaving 7 bases of the junction unmatched. The CDR3 here is CASRVTGVGNQPQHF. The CDR3 DNA is TGTGCCAGTAGGGTCACAGGGGTGGGCAATCAGCCCCAGCATTTT.

This clone has a single count. This chain uses TRBV29-1 with TRBJ2-7; possible D gene TRBD2, 5 bases. The CDR3 contains 15 residues. Per germline, CDR1 SQVTM and CDR2 ANQGSEA. Trimming removed 7 bases from V and 0 bases from J, with 19 bases in between. DNA of the CDR3: TGCAGCGCCGGAAAGGACTCCCAATCCTCCTACGAGCAGTACTTC. Amino acids: CSAGKDSQSSYEQYF.

The V call is TRBV9, the J call TRBJ2-5; D call uncertain. Trimming removed 4 bases from V and 5 bases from J, with 6 bases in between. Looked up from germline, CDR1 is SGDLS and CDR2 is YYNGEE. CDR3 length: 11 residues. CDR3 protein: CASSSAETQYF. Written as DNA, the CDR3 is TGTGCCAGCAGCAGCGCGGAGACCCAGTACTTC.

The J gene is TRBJ2-7, the V gene TRBV9, with 8 bases that match TRBD2. Germline-derived CDR1 and CDR2 are SGDLS and YYNGEE. The CDR3 consists of 13 residues. With 3 bases clipped from V and 6 bases from J, the junction kept 5 bases outside the gene matches. CDR3 loop: CASSARGGAEQYF. CDR3 nucleotide sequence: TGTGCCAGCAGCGCTCGGGGGGGCGCCGAGCAGTACTTC. The full variable domain, with the rest looked up from reference TRBV9 and TRBJ2-7, is DSGVTQTPKHLITATGQRVTLRCSPRSGDLSVYWYQQSLDQGLQFLIQYYNGEERAKGNILERFSAQQFPDLHSELNLSSLELGDSALYFCASSARGGAEQYFGPGTRLTVT.

In its sample, this clone was seen once. This sample also contains other DNA sequences that code for the same CDR3. The rearrangement links TRBV5-6 to TRBJ1-1; D perhaps matches TRBD1 (6 bases). With 5 bases removed from V and 1 base from J, the gap between germline ends came to 9 bases. The V gene's germline CDR1 is SGHDT and CDR2 YYEEEE. The CDR3 covers 13 residues. CDR3 bases: TGTGCCAGCAGTTTACAGGGGAACACTGAAGCTTTCTTT. Protein: CASSLQGNTEAFF.

The rearrangement links TRBV15 to TRBJ2-7; 7 nucleotides align to TRBD1. Germline V gives CDR1 LNHNV, CDR2 YYDKDF (reference sequence). This CDR3 is built from 14 residues. Germline trimming cut 5 bases from V and 3 bases from J; bases unmatched to any gene: 7. CDR3: CATSDRQGVYEQYF. CDR3 bases: TGTGCCACCAGCGACCGACAGGGAGTCTACGAGCAGTACTTC.

The rearrangement joins TRBV27 to TRBJ2-7, with 8 bases fitting TRBD2. The CDR3 consists of 15 residues. Germline V gene sequence: CDR1 MNHEY, CDR2 SMNVEV (reference sequence). V trimming: 4 bases; J trimming: 1 base; junction bases outside the gene matches: 6. The CDR3 coding sequence is TGTGCCAGCAGTTCAAAAGCGGGAGATTCCTACGAGCAGTACTTC. Its protein is CASSSKAGDSYEQYF.

V gene TRBV7-2 combines with J gene TRBJ2-2; D gene unclear. Germline loops: CDR1 SGHTA, CDR2 FQGNSA. The V gene lost 6 bases and the J gene lost 3 bases, with 20 bases spanning the gap. The CDR3 runs to 17 residues. The CDR3 is CASRHSLGFSYTGELFF. The CDR3 DNA reads TGTGCCAGCAGACATTCTCTGGGGTTCTCGTACACCGGGGAGCTGTTTTTT.

The chain has TRBV27 and TRBJ2-1; TRBD1 might be the D (8 bases). Germline V CDR1 and CDR2: MNHEY, SMNVEV (reference sequence). V gave up 4 bases and J gave up 8 bases, with 18 bases separating them. CDR3 length: 15 amino acids. The CDR3 bases are TGTGCCAGCAGTTCACAGGGGGAGGGTTGGGATGAGCAGTTCTTC. It translates to CASSSQGEGWDEQFF.

The chain recombines TRBV5-4 with TRBJ2-7, with D perhaps matching TRBD1 (6 bases). Germline loops: CDR1 SGHNT, CDR2 YYREEE (reference sequence). With 0 bases removed from V and 0 bases from J, the gap between germline ends came to 10 bases. The CDR3 covers 15 residues. The CDR3 protein is CASSLVQGSSYEQYF. The CDR3 bases are TGTGCCAGCAGCTTGGTGCAGGGGTCCTCCTACGAGCAGTACTTC.

The V and J genes are TRBV30 and TRBJ1-1; D gene ambiguous. Germline V gene sequence: CDR1 GTSNPN, CDR2 SVGIG (reference sequence). This CDR3 spans 13 amino acids. Trimming removed 3 bases from V and 3 bases from J, with 11 bases in between. CDR3 amino acids: CAWSGPWDTEAFF. CDR3 bases: TGTGCCTGGAGCGGTCCCTGGGACACTGAAGCTTTCTTT.

The genes are TRBV27 and TRBJ1-3; no clear D gene. Trimming took off 5 bases at V and 0 bases at J, with 11 bases between the two ends. Per the germline V gene, CDR1 is MNHEY and CDR2 is SMNVEV (reference sequence). The CDR3 runs 15 residues. CDR3 residues: CASSIDGYSGNTIYF. The CDR3, as DNA: TGTGCCAGCAGTATTGACGGCTACTCTGGAAACACCATATATTTT.

J is TRBJ1-1 and V is TRBV4-1, with D uncertain. V gave up 4 bases and J gave up 4 bases, with 16 bases separating them. The germline gives CDR1 MGHRA, CDR2 YSYEKL. The length of the CDR3 is 15 residues. DNA of the CDR3: TGCGCCAGCAGCCCAGTACTTGCAGAGGGCACTGAAGCTTTCTTT. Its translation: CASSPVLAEGTEAFF.

The V and J genes are TRBV2 and TRBJ2-7; D gene ambiguous. From germline, CDR1 is SNHLY and CDR2 FYNNEI. The CDR3 is 12 residues long. DNA for the CDR3: TGTGTCACAAGGTCCAGTCCTTACGAGCAGTACTTC. Translation gives CVTRSSPYEQYF.

V gene TRBV5-8 combines with J gene TRBJ2-7; 11 nucleotides line up with TRBD2. This CDR3 has 15 residues. Germline CDR1 is SGHTS and CDR2 is YDEGEE. V gave up 3 bases and J gave up 3 bases; unmatched junction bases: 5. The CDR3 here is CASSSGLADLYEQYF. For the CDR3, the DNA is TGTGCCAGCAGCTCGGGACTAGCGGATCTCTACGAGCAGTACTTC.

Points on this clone: Other DNA sequences in the sample encode the same CDR3. The J gene is TRBJ2-7, the V gene TRBV10-1, with a tentative D call TRBD2 (6 bases). CDR1 and CDR2 (germline): WNHNN, SYGVQD (reference sequence). Trimming cost V 2 bases and J 6 bases, with 8 bases left between them. This CDR3 has 12 residues. In nucleotides, the CDR3 is TGCGCCAGCAGTGAGAGGGGAGGCGAGCAGTACTTC. Translating gives CASSERGGEQYF.

Regarding this clone: This sample also contains other DNA sequences that code for the same CDR3. The rearrangement joins TRBV27 to TRBJ2-7; D possibly corresponds to TRBD1 (5 bases). This CDR3 comprises 13 residues. Trimming left V 4 bases short and J 1 base short, with 8 bases between. Germline CDR1 is MNHEY and CDR2 is SMNVEV (reference sequence). In DNA form, the CDR3 reads TGTGCCAGCAGTTCTGCAGGGTCCTACGAGCAGTACTTC. Its protein is CASSSAGSYEQYF.

The genes are TRBV9 and TRBJ2-6; 7 bases align to TRBD2. Losses at the gene ends were 4 bases for V and 0 bases for J; bases not matched to a gene: 10. The V gene's germline CDR1 is SGDLS and CDR2 YYNGEE. The CDR3 is made up of 18 amino acids. For the CDR3, the DNA is TGTGCCAGCAGCCCCTGGGGAGGGGCCCCCTCTGGGGCCAACGTCCTGACTTTC. Its protein is CASSPWGGAPSGANVLTF.

As for this clone: The sample has other DNA sequences that encode this CDR3 too. This chain uses TRBV7-2 with TRBJ2-7, with 7 bases lining up with TRBD2. V lost 1 base and J lost 0; bases outside the gene matches: 3. The CDR3 length is 15 residues. CDR1 and CDR2 (germline): SGHTA, FQGNSA. CDR3 in DNA: TGTGCCAGCAGCTTAGTTAGCGGGTCCTCCTACGAGCAGTACTTC. Encoded protein: CASSLVSGSSYEQYF.

The chain uses TRBV19 and TRBJ2-3; 7 bases are a match to TRBD1. Trimming cost V 6 bases and J 0 bases; bases outside gene matches: 6. CDR1 is LNHDA and CDR2 is SQIVND in the germline V gene (reference sequence). The CDR3 sequence is 15 residues long. CDR3 DNA sequence: TGTGCCAGTAGCCTTACAGGGGCCAGCACAGATACGCAGTATTTT. As protein: CASSLTGASTDTQYF.

This chain connects TRBV7-9 to TRBJ1-2; 8 positions agree with TRBD1. The CDR3 is 13 residues long. CDR1 and CDR2 from the germline V gene are SEHNR and FQNEAQ (reference sequence). The chain's CDR3 is CALGAGGDYGYTF. The CDR3 DNA sequence: TGTGCACTAGGGGCAGGGGGCGACTATGGCTACACCTTC.

The chain links TRBV27 to TRBJ1-1; D ambiguous. Germline assignment: CDR1 MNHEY and CDR2 SMNVEV (reference sequence). V shed 8 bases and J shed 6 bases, with 10 bases lying between them. The CDR3 loop spans 11 amino acids. The CDR3 bases are TGTGCCAGCGGATTATCGGCTGAAGCTTTCTTT. Protein: CASGLSAEAFF.

This rearrangement joins TRBV7-9 to TRBJ2-2; 8 bases match TRBD1. The V segment lost 2 bases and the J segment 6 bases; nucleotides outside the gene matches: 8. The CDR3 consists of 16 residues. The germline CDR1 and CDR2 sequences are SEHNR and FQNEAQ (reference sequence). CDR3 coding DNA: TGTGCCAGCAGCTTATTACCAGGGGGCGCGTCCGGGGAGCTGTTTTTT. It specifies CASSLLPGGASGELFF.